The clone carrying this T cell receptor (beta chain) appeared a single time. Its target is not known. PCR employed 60 Vbeta and 13 Jbeta primers. This table comes from immunoSEQ multiplex PCR, and its TCRdb copy is limited to in-frame clones, with some not included. The table records about 120,000 clones, approximately 67% of them present only once. This sample was included in a study of cytomegalovirus exposure and HLA in healthy donors. General study points: The authors later found most CMV-associated TCR beta chains appeared HLA-restricted. Association of a missense DCLRE1C variant with TCR beta V- and J-gene trimming was reported in a later analysis. Most TCRs appeared rarely, but some public TCRs recurred in many donors.

The receptor was derived from a man younger than 30 in good health and CMV-seronegative. Sequencing input: PBMCs.

Here the CDR3 reads CASSFLAGQETQYF. The CDR3 DNA reads as TGCGCCAGCAGCTTCCTAGCGGGACAAGAGACCCAGTACTTC. This chain uses TRBV5-1 with TRBJ2-5; 9 nucleotides match TRBD2. The V gene's germline CDR1 is SGHRS and CDR2 YFSETQ. Losses at the gene ends were 2 bases for V and 2 bases for J; bases not matched to a gene: 1. The CDR3 loop spans 14 amino acids.